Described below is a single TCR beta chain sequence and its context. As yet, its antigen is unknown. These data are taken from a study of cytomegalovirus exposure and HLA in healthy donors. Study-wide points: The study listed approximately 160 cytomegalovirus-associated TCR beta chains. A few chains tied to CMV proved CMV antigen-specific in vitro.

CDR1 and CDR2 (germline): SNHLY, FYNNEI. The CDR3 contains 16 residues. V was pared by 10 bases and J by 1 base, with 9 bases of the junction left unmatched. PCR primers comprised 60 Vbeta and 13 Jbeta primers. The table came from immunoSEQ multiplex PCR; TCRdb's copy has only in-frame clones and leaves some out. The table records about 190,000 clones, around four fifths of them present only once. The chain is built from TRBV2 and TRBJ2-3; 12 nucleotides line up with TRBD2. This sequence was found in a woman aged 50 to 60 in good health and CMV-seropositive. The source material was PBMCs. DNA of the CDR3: TGTGCCACCCTAGCGGGGGGGCATTCAGGCACAGATACGCAGTATTTT. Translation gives CATLAGGHSGTDTQYF. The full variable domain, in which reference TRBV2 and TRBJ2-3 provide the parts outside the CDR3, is EPEVTQTPSHQVTQMGQEVILRCVPISNHLYFYWYRQILGQKVEFLVSFYNNEISEKSEIFDDQFSVERPDGSNFTLKIRSTKLEDSAMYFCATLAGGHSGTDTQYFGPGTRLTVL.